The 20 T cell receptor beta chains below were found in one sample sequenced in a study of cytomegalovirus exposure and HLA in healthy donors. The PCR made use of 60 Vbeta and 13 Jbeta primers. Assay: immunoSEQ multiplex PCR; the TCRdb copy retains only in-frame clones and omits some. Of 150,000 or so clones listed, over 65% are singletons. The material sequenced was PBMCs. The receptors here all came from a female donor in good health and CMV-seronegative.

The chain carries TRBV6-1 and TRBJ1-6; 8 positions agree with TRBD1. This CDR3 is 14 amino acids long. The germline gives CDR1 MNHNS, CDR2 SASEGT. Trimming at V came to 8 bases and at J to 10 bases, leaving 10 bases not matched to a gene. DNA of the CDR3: TGTGCCAGCGTACCCAGGGGGCAGGAATCACCCCTCCACTTT. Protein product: CASVPRGQESPLHF.

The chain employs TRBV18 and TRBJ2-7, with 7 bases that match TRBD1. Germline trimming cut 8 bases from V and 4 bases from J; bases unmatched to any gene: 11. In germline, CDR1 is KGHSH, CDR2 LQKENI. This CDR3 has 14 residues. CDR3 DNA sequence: TGTGCCAGCACCAGCCGACAGGGCCTTTACGAGCAGTACTTC. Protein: CASTSRQGLYEQYF.

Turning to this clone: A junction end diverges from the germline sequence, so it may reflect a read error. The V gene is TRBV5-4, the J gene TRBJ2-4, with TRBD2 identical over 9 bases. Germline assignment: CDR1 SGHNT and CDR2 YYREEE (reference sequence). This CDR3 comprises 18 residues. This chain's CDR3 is CASSLGLAGRTVKNSQYF. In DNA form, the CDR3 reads TGTGCCAGCAGCTTGGGGCTAGCGGGGAGAACTGTCAAAAACAGTCAGTACTTC. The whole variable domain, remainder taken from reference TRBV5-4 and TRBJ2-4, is ETGVTQSPTHLIKTRGQQVTLRCSSQSGHNTVSWYQQALGQGPQFIFQYYREEENGRGNFPPRFSGLQFPNYSSELNVNALELDDSALYLCASSLGLAGRTVKNSQYFGAGTRLSVL.

CDR3 sequence reads: CASSLVRGSLAYSTDTQYF. The CDR3 DNA reads as TGTGCCAGCAGCTTAGTACGAGGTTCTCTAGCGTACTCCACAGATACGCAGTATTTT. The rearrangement links TRBV11-2 to TRBJ2-3; possible D gene TRBD2, 6 bases. Trimming pared 1 base from V and 2 bases from J, leaving 22 bases between. CDR1 SGHAT and CDR2 FQNNGV come from the germline V gene. This CDR3 contains 19 residues.

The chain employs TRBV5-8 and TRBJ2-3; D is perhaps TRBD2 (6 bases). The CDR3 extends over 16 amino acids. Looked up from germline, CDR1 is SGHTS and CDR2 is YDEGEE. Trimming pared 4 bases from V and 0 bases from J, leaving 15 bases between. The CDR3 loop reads CASSRHSGVSTDTQYF. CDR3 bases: TGTGCCAGCAGCCGTCACTCGGGGGTGAGCACAGATACGCAGTATTTT.

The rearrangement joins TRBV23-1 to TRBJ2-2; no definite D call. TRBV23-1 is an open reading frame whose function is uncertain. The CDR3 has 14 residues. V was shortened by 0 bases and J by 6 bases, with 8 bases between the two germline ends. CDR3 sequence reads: CASSQSSGAGELFF. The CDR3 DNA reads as TGCGCCAGCAGTCAATCGTCAGGCGCCGGGGAGCTGTTTTTT.

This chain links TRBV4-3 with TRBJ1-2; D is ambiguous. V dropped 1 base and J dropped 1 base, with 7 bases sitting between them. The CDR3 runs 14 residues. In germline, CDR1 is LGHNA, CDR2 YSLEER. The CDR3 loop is CASSQVESNYGYTF. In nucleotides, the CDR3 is TGCGCCAGCAGCCAAGTAGAGAGTAACTATGGCTACACCTTC.

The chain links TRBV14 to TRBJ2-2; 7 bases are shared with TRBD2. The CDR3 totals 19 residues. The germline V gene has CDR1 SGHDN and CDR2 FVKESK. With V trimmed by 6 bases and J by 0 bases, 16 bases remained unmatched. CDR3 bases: TGTGCCAGCAGTCTAAAAATGTCCGCGGGACTACCGAACACCGGGGAGCTGTTTTTT. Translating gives CASSLKMSAGLPNTGELFF. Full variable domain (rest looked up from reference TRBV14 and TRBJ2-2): EAGVTQFPSHSVIEKGQTVTLRCDPISGHDNLYWYRRVMGKEIKFLLHFVKESKQDESGMPNNRFLAERTGGTYSTLKVQPAELEDSGVYFCASSLKMSAGLPNTGELFFGEGSRLTVL.

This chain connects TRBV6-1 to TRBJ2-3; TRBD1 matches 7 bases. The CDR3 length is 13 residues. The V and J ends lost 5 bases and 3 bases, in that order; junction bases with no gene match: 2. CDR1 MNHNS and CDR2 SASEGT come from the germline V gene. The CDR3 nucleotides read TGTGCCAGCAGTAGACAGGGTACAGATACGCAGTATTTT. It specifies CASSRQGTDTQYF.

CDR3 in amino acids: CASSQDPTGEYSGNTIYF. The CDR3 DNA is TGCGCCAGCAGCCAAGATCCAACAGGGGAATATTCTGGAAACACCATATATTTT. The rearrangement joins TRBV4-3 to TRBJ1-3; 7 bases fit TRBD1. From germline, CDR1 is LGHNA and CDR2 YSLEER. The CDR3 is made up of 18 amino acids. Trimming removed 0 bases from V and 1 base from J; junction bases left unmatched: 9.

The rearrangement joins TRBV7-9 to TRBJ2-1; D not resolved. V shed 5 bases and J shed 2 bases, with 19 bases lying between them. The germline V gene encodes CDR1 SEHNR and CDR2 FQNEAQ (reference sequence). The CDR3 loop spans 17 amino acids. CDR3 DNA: TGTGCCAGCAGCACCCGGAGTGGCGTCCCCACCTACAATGAGCAGTTCTTC. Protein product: CASSTRSGVPTYNEQFF.

CDR3 region: CASSLRTGTSPLHF. Written as DNA, the CDR3 is TGTGCCAGCAGCCTTAGGACAGGGACCTCACCCCTCCACTTT. The gene calls are TRBV27 and TRBJ1-6; 8 bases fit TRBD1. V lost 6 bases to trimming and J lost 10 bases; unmatched junction nucleotides: 8. The CDR3 is 14 residues long. From germline, CDR1 is MNHEY and CDR2 SMNVEV (reference sequence).

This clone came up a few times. CDR3 sequence reads: CASQGSTSTDTQYF. As DNA, the CDR3 is TGTGCCAGTCAGGGGTCTACTAGCACAGATACGCAGTATTTT. The rearrangement uses TRBV10-3 and TRBJ2-3; possibly TRBD1 for D (6 bases). The CDR3 length is 14 residues. CDR1 is ENHRY, CDR2 SYGVKD, per germline. V gave up 10 bases and J gave up 0 bases, with 14 bases separating them.

In nucleotides, the CDR3 is TGTGCCAGCAGCGCGGGGACAGGGTCATCCTACGAGCAGTACTTC. This codes for CASSAGTGSSYEQYF. The V and J genes are TRBV9 and TRBJ2-7, with TRBD1 matching over 9 bases. The CDR3 covers 15 residues. Losses at the gene ends were 3 bases for V and 1 base for J; bases not matched to a gene: 5. Looked up from germline, CDR1 is SGDLS and CDR2 is YYNGEE.

The CDR3 protein is CANPQGSENTEAFF. The CDR3 DNA reads TGTGCCAACCCACAGGGGTCAGAGAACACTGAAGCTTTCTTT. V is TRBV7-9 and J is TRBJ1-1; TRBD1 matches at 7 bases. Germline V gene sequence: CDR1 SEHNR, CDR2 FQNEAQ (reference sequence). The CDR3 spans 14 residues. V was clipped by 10 bases and J by 1 base; unmatched bases: 9.

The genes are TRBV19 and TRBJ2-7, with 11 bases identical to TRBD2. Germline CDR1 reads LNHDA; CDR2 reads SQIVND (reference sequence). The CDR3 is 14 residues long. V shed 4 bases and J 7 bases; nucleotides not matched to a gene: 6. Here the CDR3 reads CASSTGLAVREQYF. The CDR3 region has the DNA TGTGCCAGTAGTACGGGACTAGCGGTACGAGAGCAGTACTTC. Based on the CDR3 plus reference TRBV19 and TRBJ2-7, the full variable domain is DGGITQSPKYLFRKEGQNVTLSCEQNLNHDAMYWYRQDPGQGLRLIYYSQIVNDFQKGDIAEGYSVSREKKESFPLTVTSAQKNPTAFYLCASSTGLAVREQYFGPGTRLTVT.

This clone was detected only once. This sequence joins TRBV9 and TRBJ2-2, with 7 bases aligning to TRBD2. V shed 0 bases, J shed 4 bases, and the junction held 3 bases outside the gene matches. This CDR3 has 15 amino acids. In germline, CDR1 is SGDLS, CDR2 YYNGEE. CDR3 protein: CASSVARGTTGELFF. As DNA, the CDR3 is TGTGCCAGCAGCGTAGCGCGGGGGACCACCGGGGAGCTGTTTTTT.

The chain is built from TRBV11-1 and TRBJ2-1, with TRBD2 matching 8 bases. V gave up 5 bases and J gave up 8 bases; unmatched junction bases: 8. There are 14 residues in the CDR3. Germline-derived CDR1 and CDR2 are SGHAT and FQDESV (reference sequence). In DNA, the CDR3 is TGTGCCAGCAGCCTCGGGACTAGTGGGGATGAGCAGTTCTTC. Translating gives CASSLGTSGDEQFF.

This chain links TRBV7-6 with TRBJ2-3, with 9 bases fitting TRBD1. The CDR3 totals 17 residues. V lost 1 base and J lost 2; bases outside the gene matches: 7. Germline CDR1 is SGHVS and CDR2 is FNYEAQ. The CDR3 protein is CASSLGIWTGVTDTQYF. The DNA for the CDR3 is TGTGCCAGCAGCTTAGGGATATGGACAGGGGTCACAGATACGCAGTATTTT.

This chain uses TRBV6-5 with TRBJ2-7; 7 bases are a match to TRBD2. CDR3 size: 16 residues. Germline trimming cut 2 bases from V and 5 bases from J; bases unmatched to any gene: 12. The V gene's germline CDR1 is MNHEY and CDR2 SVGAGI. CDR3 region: CASSYGLTSAGNEQYF. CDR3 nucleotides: TGTGCCAGCAGTTACGGTCTAACTAGCGCGGGCAACGAGCAGTACTTC.